This is a list of T cell receptor beta chains from one sample in a study of PD-1 blockade in classical Hodgkin lymphoma. Clones were sequenced by immunoSEQ multiplex PCR, and TCRdb holds only the in-frame ones, with some missing. Of 25,000 to 30,000 clones in the sample, just over 90% were seen once. Source material: peripheral blood mononuclear cells (PBMCs). The receptor source for this set is a human donor with classical Hodgkin lymphoma. Each CDR3 is given with its conserved first and last residue. Size is omitted from some rows. Given values are once, few, many or a class for expanded clones.

clone_size,v_call,cdr3_aa
-,TRBV7-9,CASSLGRSNQPQHF
-,TRBV10-2,CASSDNGLNYGYTF
-,TRBV28,CASSPPGTALLKYGYTF
-,TRBV19,CASTGDREETQYF
once,TRBV6-6,CASSKHGTGTYEQYF
-,TRBV9,CASSVEPRYEQYF
once,TRBV5-1,CASSSGGGEETQYF
-,TRBV21-1,CASSKLGSIGQYF
-,TRBV19,CASSQQGLSDYGYTF
once,TRBV18,CASSPRVGKGLGSSYEQYF
-,TRBV27,CASSDLGSGANVLTF
few,TRBV7-3,CASSPQRASGPDTQYF
-,TRBV6-4,CARPPGYEASASTDTQYF
-,TRBV7-9,CASSLGVTGANVLTF
-,TRBV28,CASSGLRTEAFF
medium-sized,TRBV10-3,CAISESMLREGDIQYF
-,TRBV7-2,CASSSPGSYNEQFF
-,TRBV29-1,CSVREGGSGNTIYF
-,TRBV7-2,CASSLEHTDTQYF
-,TRBV5-1,CASTGTGLVEQYF
-,TRBV18,CASSPPGAGSYEQYF
-,TRBV11-3,CASSLEGNTEAFF
-,TRBV28,CASAPGVLTF
-,TRBV7-2,CASSSAGVTYEQYF
-,TRBV25-1,CASSEAGAKNIQYF
-,TRBV7-2,CASSPGTPTDTQYF
-,TRBV7-9,CASSLATQREQYF
-,TRBV19,CASSSASGRGVEQFF
-,TRBV2,CASSELPGASRNEQFF
-,TRBV29-1,CSVYQETQYF
-,TRBV7-2,CASSLDGAAPYEQYF
-,TRBV7-2,CASSPGSGNTIYF
-,TRBV5-1,CASSSLAGDSNEQFF
once,TRBV28,CASREQGRIYEQYF
-,TRBV2,CASSEGRGNYGYTF
medium-sized,TRBV2,CASSQEHPNGYTF
-,TRBV6-1,CASRESGTDTQYF
-,TRBV9,CASSAGTNAGNEQFF
-,TRBV5-1,CASSLEGGGFETQYF
-,TRBV7-2,CASSSRRLAVQETQYF
once,TRBV6-1,CASRGQTGYNSPLHF
-,TRBV28,CASSLGHHLLASYEQYF
-,TRBV20-1,CSARDYGYTF
-,TRBV7-9,CASSLAASGGKETQYF
-,TRBV6-5,CASRSDGRNQPQHF
-,TRBV21-1,CASEGAHFNREVYEQYF
-,TRBV2,CASSEWQGNTGELFF
-,TRBV4-2,CASSQVDRGYGYTF
-,TRBV4-1,CASSREGLAGNVGTDTQYF
-,TRBV6-5,CASTHTRAPGVEAFF
-,TRBV12-5,CASGGWGVDTEAFF
few,TRBV4-3,CASSQDTGSYEQYF
-,TRBV11-2,CASSLTQGPTGYEQFF
-,TRBV6-6,CASSPSAPITDTQYF